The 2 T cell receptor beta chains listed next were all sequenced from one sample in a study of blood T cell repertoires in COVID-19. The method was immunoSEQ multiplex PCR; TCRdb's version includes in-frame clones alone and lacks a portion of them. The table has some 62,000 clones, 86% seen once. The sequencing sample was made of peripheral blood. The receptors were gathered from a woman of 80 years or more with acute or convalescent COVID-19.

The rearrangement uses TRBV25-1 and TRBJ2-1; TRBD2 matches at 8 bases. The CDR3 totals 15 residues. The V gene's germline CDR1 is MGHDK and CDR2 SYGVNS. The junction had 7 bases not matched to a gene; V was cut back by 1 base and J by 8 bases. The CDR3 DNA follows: TGTGCCAGCAGTGAATGGGTCGGGGGGGCGGATGAGCAGTTCTTC. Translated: CASSEWVGGADEQFF.

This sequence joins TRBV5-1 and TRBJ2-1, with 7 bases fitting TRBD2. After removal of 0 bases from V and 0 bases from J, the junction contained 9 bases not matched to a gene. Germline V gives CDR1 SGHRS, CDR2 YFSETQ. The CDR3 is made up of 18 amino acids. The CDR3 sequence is CASSLGAGGGSSYNEQFF. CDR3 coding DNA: TGCGCCAGCAGCTTGGGAGCTGGGGGGGGGAGCTCCTACAATGAGCAGTTCTTC. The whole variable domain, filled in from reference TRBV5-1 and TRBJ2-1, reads KAGVTQTPRYLIKTRGQQVTLSCSPISGHRSVSWYQQTPGQGLQFLFEYFSETQRNKGNFPGRFSGRQFSNSRSEMNVSTLELGDSALYLCASSLGAGGGSSYNEQFFGPGTRLTVL.